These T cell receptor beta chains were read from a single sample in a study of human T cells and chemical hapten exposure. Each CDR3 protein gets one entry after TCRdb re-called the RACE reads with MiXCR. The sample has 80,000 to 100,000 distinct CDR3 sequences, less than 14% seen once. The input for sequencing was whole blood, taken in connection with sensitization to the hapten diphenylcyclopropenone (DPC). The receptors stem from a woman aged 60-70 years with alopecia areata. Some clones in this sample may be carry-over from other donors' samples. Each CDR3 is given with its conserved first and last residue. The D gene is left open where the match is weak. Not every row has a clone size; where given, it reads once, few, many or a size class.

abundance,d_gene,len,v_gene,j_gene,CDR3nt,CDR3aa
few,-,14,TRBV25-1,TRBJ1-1,TGTGCCAGCAGTGAATTTAACACGGGTACTGAAGCTTTCTTT,CASSEFNTGTEAFF
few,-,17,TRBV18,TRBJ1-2,TGTGCCAGCTCACCACCAACGGGCCCGGGGAGGCCGAGTGGCTACACCTTC,CASSPPTGPGRPSGYTF
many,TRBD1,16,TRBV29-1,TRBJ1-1,TGCAGCGCTGGAAGAGATGAACAGGGGTCGAGGGCTGAAGCTTTCTTT,CSAGRDEQGSRAEAFF
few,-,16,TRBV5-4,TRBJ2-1,TGTGCCAGCAGCTTGGGTGGGATCAGCTCCTACAATGAGCAGTTCTTC,CASSLGGISSYNEQFF
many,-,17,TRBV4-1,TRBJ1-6,TGCGCCAGCAGCCATGTAGTGAAAGGGCCCTATAATTCACCCCTCCACTTT,CASSHVVKGPYNSPLHF
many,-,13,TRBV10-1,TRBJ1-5,TGCGCCAGCAGTGAGTCTCGCGATCAGCCCCAGCATTTT,CASSESRDQPQHF
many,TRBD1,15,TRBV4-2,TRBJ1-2,TGTGCCAGCAGCCACCCCGTCCCAGGGGGCTATGGCTACACCTTC,CASSHPVPGGYGYTF
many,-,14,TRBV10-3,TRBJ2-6,TGTGCCATCAGTGAGGGCTCTGGGGCCAACGTCCTGACTTTC,CAISEGSGANVLTF
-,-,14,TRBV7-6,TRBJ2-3,TGTGCCAGCAGCTTAGGGGGGTACACAGATACGCAGTATTTT,CASSLGGYTDTQYF
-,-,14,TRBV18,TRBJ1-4,TGTGCCAGCTCCCCGACAGGAGTGAATGAAAAACTGTTTTTT,CASSPTGVNEKLFF
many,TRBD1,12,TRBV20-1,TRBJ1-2,TGCAGTGCTACTCGACAGGGATGGGGCTACACCTTC,CSATRQGWGYTF
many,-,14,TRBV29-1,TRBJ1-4,TGCAGCGTTTCAGTATCGGGGACAAATGAAAAACTGTTTTTT,CSVSVSGTNEKLFF
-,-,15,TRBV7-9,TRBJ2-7,TGTGCCAGCAGCTTACGGGACGGAGGCGGGGACGAGCAGTACTTC,CASSLRDGGGDEQYF
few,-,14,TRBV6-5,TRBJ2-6,TGTGCCAGCACACAGGGATCGGGGGCCAACGTCCTGACTTTC,CASTQGSGANVLTF
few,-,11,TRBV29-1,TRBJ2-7,TGCAGCGTTGAAATCGGTTACGAGCAGTACTTC,CSVEIGYEQYF
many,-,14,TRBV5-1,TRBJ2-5,TGCGCCAGCAGCAGCGGACGTGGTAAAGAGACCCAGTACTTC,CASSSGRGKETQYF
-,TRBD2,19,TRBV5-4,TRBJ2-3,TGTGCCAGCAGCTTGGTCTGGGGCGGGGGGGCCCAAATCACAGATACGCAGTATTTT,CASSLVWGGGAQITDTQYF
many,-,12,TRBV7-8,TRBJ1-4,TGTGCCAGCAGCTTCGTAGATGGAAAACTGTTTTTT,CASSFVDGKLFF
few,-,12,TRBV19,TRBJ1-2,TGTGCCAGTAGTATACGGGGAGGTGGCTACACCTTC,CASSIRGGGYTF
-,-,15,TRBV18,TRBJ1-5,TGTGCCAGCTCACCGCTTGCGGGCGGAGATCAGCCCCAGCATTTT,CASSPLAGGDQPQHF
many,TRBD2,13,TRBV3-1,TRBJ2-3,TGTGCCAGCAGCGAGGGACTAGCGGGGGCGCAGTATTTT,CASSEGLAGAQYF
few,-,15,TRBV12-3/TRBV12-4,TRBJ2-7,TGTGCCAGCAGTTCCCGGACGGCGAGCTCCTACGAGCAGTACTTC,CASSSRTASSYEQYF
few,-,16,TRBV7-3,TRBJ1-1,TGTGCCAGCAGCTCTTGGGGCGGGGGGAGCCCCACTGAAGCTTTCTTT,CASSSWGGGSPTEAFF
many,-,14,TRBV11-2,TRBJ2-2,TGTGCCAGCAGCGCGACAGGCGGGACCGGGGAGCTGTTTTTT,CASSATGGTGELFF
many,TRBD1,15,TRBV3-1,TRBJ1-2,TGTGCCAGCAGCCAAGGCGGACAGGGATCGGATGGCTACACCTTC,CASSQGGQGSDGYTF
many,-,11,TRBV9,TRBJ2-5,TGTGCCAGCAGCGCGTACGAGACCCAGTACTTC,CASSAYETQYF
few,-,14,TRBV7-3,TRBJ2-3,TGTGCCAGCAGCTTAAGTCCCCCCCCGGATACGCAGTATTTT,CASSLSPPPDTQYF
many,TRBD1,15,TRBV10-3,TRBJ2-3,TGTGCCAGCAACCGAGACAGGGGGGTCGCAGATACGCAGTATTTT,CASNRDRGVADTQYF
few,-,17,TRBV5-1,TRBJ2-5,TGCGCCAGCAGCTTGGCAACCGGGAGAGATTACCAAGAGACCCAGTACTTC,CASSLATGRDYQETQYF
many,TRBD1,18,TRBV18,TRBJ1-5,TGTGCCAGCTCACTTCGGGACAGGGGGACATATAGCAATCAGCCCCAGCATTTT,CASSLRDRGTYSNQPQHF
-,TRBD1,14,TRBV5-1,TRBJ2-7,TGCGCCAGCAGCTCGTTTCAGGGGGCCTACGAGCAGTACTTC,CASSSFQGAYEQYF
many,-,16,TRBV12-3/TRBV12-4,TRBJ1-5,TGTGCCAGCAGTCCCCATGGTGGGGGGGCAAGACAGCCCCAGCATTTT,CASSPHGGGARQPQHF
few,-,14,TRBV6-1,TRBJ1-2,TGTGCCAGCAGTGAAACGCAGGGCCCCTATGGCTACACCTTC,CASSETQGPYGYTF